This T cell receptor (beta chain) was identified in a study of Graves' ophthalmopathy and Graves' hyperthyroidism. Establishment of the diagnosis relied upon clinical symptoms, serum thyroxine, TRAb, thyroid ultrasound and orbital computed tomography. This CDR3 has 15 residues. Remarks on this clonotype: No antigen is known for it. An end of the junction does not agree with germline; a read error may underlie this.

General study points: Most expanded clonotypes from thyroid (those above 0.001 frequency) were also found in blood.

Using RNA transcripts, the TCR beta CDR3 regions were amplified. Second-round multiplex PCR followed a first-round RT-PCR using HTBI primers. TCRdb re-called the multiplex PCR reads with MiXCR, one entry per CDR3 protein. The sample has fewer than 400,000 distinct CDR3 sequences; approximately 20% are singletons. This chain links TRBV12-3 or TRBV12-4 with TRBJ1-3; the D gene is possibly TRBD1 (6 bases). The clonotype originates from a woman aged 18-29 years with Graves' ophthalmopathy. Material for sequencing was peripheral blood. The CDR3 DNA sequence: TGTGCCAGCAGTTACTCCAGGGGTAGGGGAACCACCATATATTTT. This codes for CASSYSRGRGTTIYF.